Following are 27 T cell receptor beta chains from one sample sequenced in a study of cytomegalovirus exposure and HLA in healthy donors. Profiled with immunoSEQ multiplex PCR; TCRdb holds only in-frame clones, not every one. The sample holds under 150,000 clones; just under 85% are singletons and the top ten take over 1.3%. The sequenced sample was PBMCs. These receptors all come from a young woman in good health and CMV-seronegative.

The V gene is TRBV30, the J gene TRBJ2-3, with 13 bases fitting TRBD2. The CDR3 runs 13 residues. The V gene end was trimmed by 2 bases and the J gene end by 8 bases; junction bases not matched to a gene: 1. CDR1 is GTSNPN, CDR2 SVGIG, per germline (reference sequence). The CDR3 DNA follows: TGTGCCTGGAGTACTAGCGGGGGGGGTACGCAGTATTTT. Its protein is CAWSTSGGGTQYF.

The chain is built from TRBV30 and TRBJ1-1, with 8 bases that match TRBD1. The CDR3 consists of 14 residues. Losses at the gene ends were 1 base for V and 5 bases for J; bases not matched to a gene: 6. Germline lookup yields CDR1 GTSNPN and CDR2 SVGIG (reference sequence). CDR3 amino acids: CAWSETGGWTEAFF. The CDR3 nucleotides are TGTGCCTGGAGTGAAACAGGGGGTTGGACTGAAGCTTTCTTT.

This clone came up many times. The rearrangement joins TRBV10-3 to TRBJ1-1, with D possibly matching TRBD1 (5 bases). Trimming removed 7 bases from V and 4 bases from J, with 13 bases in between. This CDR3 is built from 13 residues. Germline V gene sequence: CDR1 ENHRY, CDR2 SYGVKD. DNA of the CDR3: TGTGCCATCACGGGGGTGGGGTCCACTGAAGCTTTCTTT. Residues: CAITGVGSTEAFF.

The genes are TRBV5-1 and TRBJ2-3, with 11 bases identical to TRBD2. The V gene end was trimmed by 4 bases and the J gene end by 4 bases; junction bases not matched to a gene: 8. The length of the CDR3 is 16 residues. CDR1 SGHRS and CDR2 YFSETQ come from the germline V gene. CDR3 protein: CASSQIAGGPPDTQYF. As DNA, the CDR3 is TGCGCCAGCAGCCAGATAGCGGGGGGGCCGCCAGATACGCAGTATTTT.

The genes are TRBV2 and TRBJ1-5, with D unclear. The V gene's germline CDR1 is SNHLY and CDR2 FYNNEI. CDR3 length: 17 amino acids. Trimming cost V 6 bases and J 4 bases, with 22 bases left between them. The CDR3, as DNA: TGTGCCAGCAGGGGAGAGGCTTCAAGAATTGGAAATCAGCCCCAGCATTTT. Translating gives CASRGEASRIGNQPQHF.

V gene TRBV5-6 combines with J gene TRBJ1-5; D might be TRBD1 (5 bases). The germline CDR1 and CDR2 sequences are SGHDT and YYEEEE. The CDR3 has 16 amino acids. Trimming took 1 base from V and 5 from J, leaving 16 bases between them. In nucleotides, the CDR3 is TGTGCCAGCAGCTTGTTTTCAGGGCAGGGTTATCAGCCCCAGCATTTT. Its protein product is CASSLFSGQGYQPQHF.

The rearrangement joins TRBV6-5 to TRBJ1-6; 9 nucleotides align to TRBD1. From germline, CDR1 is MNHEY and CDR2 SVGAGI. The CDR3 is 15 residues long. The junction had 2 bases not matched to a gene; V was cut back by 3 bases and J by 5 bases. The CDR3 sequence: CASSYDRGNNSPLHF. In DNA, the CDR3 is TGTGCCAGCAGTTATGACAGGGGGAATAATTCACCCCTCCACTTT.

The rearrangement links TRBV9 to TRBJ2-5, with 8 bases fitting TRBD1. CDR1 is SGDLS and CDR2 is YYNGEE in the germline V gene. This CDR3 spans 15 amino acids. Trimming took 3 bases from V and 4 from J; bases not matched to a gene: 8. CDR3 amino acids: CASSGQGALPETQYF. CDR3 coding DNA: TGTGCCAGCAGCGGGCAGGGGGCGCTTCCAGAGACCCAGTACTTC.

This clone was found a few times. The gene calls are TRBV6-4 and TRBJ2-1; 8 nucleotides align to TRBD2. Germline V gene sequence: CDR1 MRHNA, CDR2 SNTAGT. Unmatched junction bases numbered 5, after V lost 0 bases and J lost 4 bases. CDR3 size: 16 residues. DNA of the CDR3: TGTGCCAGCAGTGACTCGGCGGGGGGCTCTTACAATGAGCAGTTCTTC. Its protein product is CASSDSAGGSYNEQFF.

This clone was counted between two and nine times. The rearrangement uses TRBV18 and TRBJ2-7; 9 nucleotides agree with TRBD1. V shed 0 bases, J shed 1 base, and the junction held 4 bases outside the gene matches. The CDR3 runs to 16 residues. Per the germline V gene, CDR1 is KGHSH and CDR2 is LQKENI. CDR3 in DNA: TGTGCCAGCTCACCACCCCAGGGACAGGGTTCCTACGAGCAGTACTTC. It codes for CASSPPQGQGSYEQYF.

The chain has TRBV19 and TRBJ1-1; 8 nucleotides align to TRBD1. Germline lookup yields CDR1 LNHDA and CDR2 SQIVND (reference sequence). V lost 7 bases, J lost 10 bases, and 5 bases stayed unmatched. The CDR3 spans 11 residues. The CDR3 region is CASMGGQGAFF. CDR3 coding DNA: TGTGCCAGTATGGGAGGACAGGGAGCTTTCTTT.

CDR3 residues: CASSWAGTGNTEAFF. CDR3 in DNA: TGCGCCAGCAGCTGGGCTGGGACAGGGAACACTGAAGCTTTCTTT. The chain combines TRBV5-1 with TRBJ1-1; 8 bases are a match to TRBD1. Per the germline V gene, CDR1 is SGHRS and CDR2 is YFSETQ. The CDR3 consists of 15 residues. V dropped 3 bases and J dropped 1; count of bases not matched to a gene: 5.

The sample holds one count of this clone. The gene calls are TRBV5-6 and TRBJ2-3, with TRBD2 as a possible D gene (5 bases). The CDR3 consists of 15 residues. The germline V and J ends were trimmed by 4 bases and 4 bases, with 16 bases remaining between them. Germline V lookup: CDR1 SGHDT, CDR2 YYEEEE. CDR3 in amino acids: CASSTLISGSDTQYF. The CDR3 DNA reads TGTGCCAGCAGCACCCTAATCTCGGGGTCAGATACGCAGTATTTT.

This rearrangement joins TRBV6-1 to TRBJ2-7; unclear D gene. The CDR3 covers 16 residues. Germline-derived CDR1 and CDR2 are MNHNS and SASEGT. Trimming stripped 0 bases from V and 4 bases from J, with 16 bases between. In DNA, the CDR3 is TGTGCCAGCAGTGAAGCAACGGTCGGCAGGCCTTACGAGCAGTACTTC. It encodes CASSEATVGRPYEQYF.

V usage is TRBV6-5 and J usage is TRBJ2-7, with D perhaps TRBD1 (5 bases). The germline V gene has CDR1 MNHEY and CDR2 SVGAGI. V was trimmed by 5 bases and J by 3 bases, leaving 11 bases between them. The CDR3 extends over 13 amino acids. The CDR3 loop is CASSRTQNYEQYF. Written as DNA, the CDR3 is TGTGCCAGCAGTCGGACACAAAACTACGAGCAGTACTTC.

The CDR3 bases are TGTGCCAGTAGTATAAGGGGGACACCAAACTATGGCTACACCTTC. Protein product: CASSIRGTPNYGYTF. The V and J genes are TRBV19 and TRBJ1-2; maybe TRBD1 (6 bases). Germline CDR1 reads LNHDA; CDR2 reads SQIVND (reference sequence). V was shortened by 2 bases and J by 2 bases, with 12 bases between the two germline ends. This CDR3 spans 15 amino acids.

J is TRBJ2-1 and V is TRBV9; the match to TRBD2 covers 11 bases. Germline CDR1 reads SGDLS; CDR2 reads YYNGEE. CDR3 size: 15 residues. V trimming: 4 bases; J trimming: 5 bases; junction bases outside the gene matches: 5. CDR3 bases: TGTGCCAGCAGCTCGGGTAGCGGGGGGGACAATGAGCAGTTCTTC. This gives the protein CASSSGSGGDNEQFF.

This clone was observed once. The rearrangement joins TRBV7-2 to TRBJ1-1; D uncertain. The CDR3 consists of 14 residues. Germline V CDR1 and CDR2: SGHTA, FQGNSA. The ends were cut back, 4 bases at V and 1 base at J, with 10 bases in the middle. CDR3 amino acids: CASSSTPQNTEAFF. The CDR3 region has the DNA TGTGCCAGCAGCTCCACACCCCAGAACACTGAAGCTTTCTTT.

The chain links TRBV18 to TRBJ1-2; possible D gene TRBD1, 5 bases. The CDR3 loop spans 15 amino acids. Trimming removed 3 bases at V and 4 bases at J, with 15 bases between. Germline values: CDR1 KGHSH, CDR2 LQKENI. CDR3 region: CASSPPTGGGYGYTF. Written as DNA, the CDR3 is TGTGCCAGCTCACCCCCCACGGGGGGAGGCTATGGCTACACCTTC. Based on the CDR3 plus reference TRBV18 and TRBJ1-2, the full variable domain is NAGVMQNPRHLVRRRGQEARLRCSPMKGHSHVYWYRQLPEEGLKFMVYLQKENIIDESGMPKERFSAEFPKEGPSILRIQQVVRGDSAAYFCASSPPTGGGYGYTFGSGTRLTVV.

The chain uses TRBV5-1 and TRBJ2-3; 8 positions match TRBD2. Germline V gene data show CDR1 as SGHRS and CDR2 as YFSETQ. CDR3 length: 15 residues. J gave up 3 bases and V 2 bases, and 5 bases lay outside the gene matches. DNA for the CDR3: TGCGCCAGCAGCTTTAGCGGGGCGGGGACAGATACGCAGTATTTT. Protein: CASSFSGAGTDTQYF.

The rearrangement uses TRBV5-1 and TRBJ2-7, with D possibly being TRBD2 (5 bases). CDR3 length: 16 amino acids. The germline CDR1 and CDR2 sequences are SGHRS and YFSETQ. V was clipped by 1 base and J by 0 bases, with 14 bases between them. The CDR3 coding sequence is TGCGCCAGCAGCTTGTCTCAAGCGGTGAACTCCTACGAGCAGTACTTC. Encoded protein: CASSLSQAVNSYEQYF. The variable domain in full, completed from reference TRBV5-1 and TRBJ2-7, reads KAGVTQTPRYLIKTRGQQVTLSCSPISGHRSVSWYQQTPGQGLQFLFEYFSETQRNKGNFPGRFSGRQFSNSRSEMNVSTLELGDSALYLCASSLSQAVNSYEQYFGPGTRLTVT.

This chain joins TRBV7-8 and TRBJ2-2; TRBD1 matches at 7 bases. The CDR3 extends over 17 amino acids. From germline, CDR1 is SGHVS and CDR2 FQNEAQ. The junction had 6 bases not matched to a gene; V was cut back by 1 base and J by 1 base. CDR3 in amino acids: CASSLGPRQGNTGELFF. The CDR3 DNA reads as TGTGCCAGCAGCTTAGGTCCCCGACAGGGGAACACCGGGGAGCTGTTTTTT.

J is TRBJ2-5 and V is TRBV18, with a weak D call TRBD2 (6 bases). V shed 6 bases and J shed 7 bases, with 18 bases lying between them. CDR3 size: 14 residues. CDR1 and CDR2 from the germline V gene are KGHSH and LQKENI. CDR3 bases: TGTGCCAGCTCCCCTTCTCGGGGGTTCGGGACCCAGTACTTC. Its translation: CASSPSRGFGTQYF.

The chain uses TRBV5-4 and TRBJ1-2; 10 bases are shared with TRBD1. The CDR3 is 15 amino acids. Germline trimming cut 4 bases from V and 5 bases from J; bases unmatched to any gene: 8. Germline V gene data show CDR1 as SGHNT and CDR2 as YYREEE (reference sequence). Here the CDR3 DNA reads TGTGCCAGCAGCAGGACAGGGGGGTTGGTATATGGCTACACCTTC. Its protein product is CASSRTGGLVYGYTF.

The chain employs TRBV7-6 and TRBJ2-2; 9 bases fit TRBD1. Germline V gene sequence: CDR1 SGHVS, CDR2 FNYEAQ. Unmatched junction bases numbered 7, after V lost 5 bases and J lost 6 bases. This CDR3 region has 15 residues. CDR3 in amino acids: CASSIRGQGSGELFF. The CDR3 DNA reads as TGTGCCAGCAGCATTAGGGGACAGGGTTCCGGGGAGCTGTTTTTT.

This chain joins TRBV2 and TRBJ1-5; 7 bases agree with TRBD1. The length of the CDR3 is 17 residues. The junction had 9 bases not matched to a gene; V was cut back by 4 bases and J by 0 bases. Germline-derived CDR1 and CDR2 are SNHLY and FYNNEI. The CDR3 sequence: CASSGQGLGYSNQPQHF. The CDR3, as DNA: TGTGCCAGCAGTGGACAGGGATTGGGATATAGCAATCAGCCCCAGCATTTT.

V usage is TRBV6-6 and J usage is TRBJ2-5; D gene unclear. Germline CDR1 MNHNY, CDR2 SVGAGI (reference sequence). This CDR3 has 15 residues. The V gene lost 6 bases and the J gene lost 4 bases, with 18 bases spanning the gap. CDR3 sequence (DNA): TGTGCCAGCAGCCCGCGTGGTAATTTAGTAGAGACCCAGTACTTC. Translation: CASSPRGNLVETQYF.